The next 30 T cell receptor beta chains were all read from a single sample in a study of T-cell memory formation after mild COVID-19. TCRdb re-analysed the 5' RACE reads in MiXCR, keeping a single row per CDR3 protein. This table holds around 530,000 distinct CDR3 sequences, less than 25% found once. Sequencing used PBMCs or a T cell subset sorted from them (not recorded which). All receptors derive from an adult woman who had mild COVID-19 (a few samples of this study predate the infection). Cell type and time point are not known.

J is TRBJ2-3 and V is TRBV4-3, with 8 bases fitting TRBD1. This CDR3 has 17 amino acids. Per the germline V gene, CDR1 is LGHNA and CDR2 is YSLEER. V lost 0 bases and J lost 1; bases outside the gene matches: 6. CDR3 residues: CASSQDHAGGGTDTQYF. CDR3 sequence (DNA): TGCGCCAGCAGCCAAGATCACGCAGGGGGCGGCACAGATACGCAGTATTTT.

The genes are TRBV7-9 and TRBJ1-2, with D maybe TRBD1 (5 bases). The CDR3 is 15 residues long. Germline CDR1 SEHNR, CDR2 FQNEAQ (reference sequence). V shed 0 bases and J shed 4 bases, with 12 bases lying between them. CDR3 coding DNA: TGTGCCAGCAGCTTAGCCGGTGGGGCTCTCTATGGCTACACCTTC. Translating it yields CASSLAGGALYGYTF.

In this sample, this clonotype turned up many times. This chain connects TRBV18 to TRBJ2-1, with TRBD2 identical over 11 bases. Trimming took 4 bases from V and 9 from J; bases not matched to a gene: 11. Germline V gene lookup returns CDR1 KGHSH and CDR2 LQKENI. The length of the CDR3 is 16 residues. The CDR3 region is CASSLALAGGPGEQFF. The CDR3 DNA sequence: TGTGCCAGCTCACTGGCCTTAGCGGGAGGGCCAGGTGAGCAGTTCTTC.

This chain links TRBV7-8 with TRBJ2-3, with 9 bases lining up with TRBD1. The J segment lost 3 bases and the V segment lost 5 bases, leaving 9 bases of the junction unmatched. Germline CDR1 and CDR2: SGHVS and FQNEAQ. This CDR3 spans 16 amino acids. The CDR3 is CASSRDGTGRTDTQYF. The CDR3 DNA is TGTGCCAGCAGCCGCGACGGGACAGGGAGGACAGATACGCAGTATTTT. Full variable domain (outside the CDR3, taken from reference TRBV7-8 and TRBJ2-3): GAGVSQSPRYKVAKRGQDVALRCDPISGHVSLFWYQQALGQGPEFLTYFQNEAQLDKSGLPSDRFFAERPEGSVSTLKIQRTQQEDSAVYLCASSRDGTGRTDTQYFGPGTRLTVL.

The V call is TRBV20-1, the J call TRBJ1-5, with a tentative D call TRBD1 (5 bases). The CDR3 consists of 14 residues. V lost 6 bases and J lost 1, with 13 bases in between. Germline V gene data show CDR1 as DFQATT and CDR2 as SNEGSKA (reference sequence). CDR3 amino acids: CSARGRRSNQPQHF. For the CDR3, the DNA is TGCAGTGCGAGGGGACGGAGAAGCAATCAGCCCCAGCATTTT.

The CDR3 here is CVGRAKNIQYF. CDR3 nucleotides: TGTGTTGGCCGAGCCAAAAACATTCAGTACTTC. V usage is TRBV24-1 and J usage is TRBJ2-4; unclear D gene. This CDR3 is built from 11 residues. Germline V CDR1 and CDR2: KGHDR, SFDVKD.

The chain links TRBV27 to TRBJ1-4; TRBD1 might be the D (6 bases). This CDR3 comprises 16 residues. CDR1 and CDR2 (germline): MNHEY, SMNVEV (reference sequence). V was pared by 0 bases and J by 6 bases, with 14 bases between. The CDR3 DNA sequence: TGTGCCAGCAGTTTATCGATTACAGGGAGGGATGAAAAACTGTTTTTT. This gives the protein CASSLSITGRDEKLFF.

Details on this clonotype: Mismatch with germline at one junction end may stem from a read error. The gene calls are TRBV5-6 and TRBJ2-5, with D tentatively TRBD2 (5 bases). CDR1 is SGHDT, CDR2 YYEEEE, per germline. The CDR3 spans 13 residues. CDR3 protein: CTSSFRGQETQYF. The CDR3 DNA follows: TGTACCAGCAGCTTCAGAGGGCAAGAGACCCAGTACTTC.

This clonotype occurred many times. This chain uses TRBV3-1 with TRBJ2-1, with 11 bases matching TRBD2. The CDR3 contains 15 residues. Trimming removed 5 bases from V and 9 bases from J; junction bases left unmatched: 9. Germline assignment: CDR1 LGHDT and CDR2 YNNKEL (reference sequence). The CDR3 loop is CASSWGLAETSEQFF. The CDR3 nucleotides are TGTGCCAGCAGCTGGGGACTAGCGGAAACAAGTGAGCAGTTCTTC.

The chain uses TRBV21-1 and TRBJ1-1; no check of the table's D call, TRBD1, against the DNA was made. TRBV21-1 counts as a pseudogene. This CDR3 is built from 14 residues. CDR3 nucleotides: TGTGCCAGCCCTTCCGGGGCAGGGAACACTGAAGCTTTCTTT. This encodes CASPSGAGNTEAFF.

CDR3: CSVPLGNEQFF. The CDR3 DNA sequence: TGCAGCGTTCCTTTGGGCAATGAGCAGTTCTTC. This chain connects TRBV29-1 to TRBJ2-1; D gene ambiguous. Trimming pared 5 bases from V and 6 bases from J, leaving 8 bases between. The CDR3 runs 11 residues. Germline V gene sequence: CDR1 SQVTM, CDR2 ANQGSEA.

This chain joins TRBV6-2 or TRBV6-3 and TRBJ1-2; D is possibly TRBD1 (6 bases). The germline gives CDR1 MNHEY, CDR2 SVGEGT. The CDR3 totals 14 residues. Trimming removed 5 bases at V and 4 bases at J, with 14 bases between. The CDR3 loop reads CASSRQEGPYGYTF. The CDR3 nucleotides read TGTGCCAGCAGTCGACAGGAGGGGCCCTATGGCTACACCTTC.

This clonotype was observed a few times. This sequence joins TRBV6-1 and TRBJ1-3, with D tentatively TRBD1 (6 bases). V was pared by 3 bases and J by 3 bases, with 9 bases between. Germline CDR1 reads MNHNS; CDR2 reads SASEGT. There are 14 residues in the CDR3. CDR3 nucleotides: TGTGCCAGCAGTGATAGGGGGGATGGAAACACCATATATTTT. Its translation is CASSDRGDGNTIYF.

This clonotype was seen at least ten times. This sequence joins TRBV24-1 and TRBJ2-1, with D maybe TRBD2 (6 bases). CDR1 KGHDR and CDR2 SFDVKD come from the germline V gene. With 3 bases removed from V and 0 bases from J, the gap between germline ends came to 14 bases. The CDR3 covers 17 residues. The CDR3 loop is CATSDPLSGLSYNEQFF. The CDR3 DNA reads TGTGCCACCAGTGATCCGCTTAGCGGCCTCTCCTACAATGAGCAGTTCTTC.

The genes are TRBV20-1 and TRBJ1-6, with 8 nucleotides matching TRBD1. There are 14 residues in the CDR3. Per germline, CDR1 DFQATT and CDR2 SNEGSKA (reference sequence). V shed 4 bases, J shed 14 bases, and the junction held 13 bases outside the gene matches. The CDR3 region is CSATGTGLNSALHF. The CDR3 DNA is TGCAGTGCTACCGGGACAGGTCTTAATTCGGCCCTCCACTTT.

CDR3 protein: CASSQAESSYEQYF. In DNA, the CDR3 is TGCGCCAGCAGCCAGGCTGAAAGCTCCTACGAGCAGTACTTC. This rearrangement joins TRBV4-1 to TRBJ2-7; D ambiguous. Deletions cut 3 bases from V and 0 bases from J, with 9 bases between. This CDR3 is 14 amino acids long. The germline CDR1 and CDR2 sequences are MGHRA and YSYEKL.

The chain carries TRBV10-1 and TRBJ1-5; 9 positions agree with TRBD1. Germline V lookup: CDR1 WNHNN, CDR2 SYGVQD (reference sequence). The junction had 6 bases not matched to a gene; V was cut back by 6 bases and J by 6 bases. The CDR3 totals 14 residues. The CDR3 sequence: CASREQGAVQPQHF. The CDR3 coding sequence is TGCGCCAGCAGGGAACAGGGGGCTGTTCAGCCCCAGCATTTT.

The chain links TRBV7-3 to TRBJ2-5; TRBD2 agrees at 9 bases. Germline V gene sequence: CDR1 SGHTA, CDR2 FQGTGA. The CDR3 loop spans 13 amino acids. With V trimmed by 5 bases and J by 14 bases, 12 bases remained unmatched. In nucleotides, the CDR3 is TGTGCCAGCAGCCCCACCCCCGGAGCGGGGGGATACTTC. This codes for CASSPTPGAGGYF.

The chain employs TRBV5-1 and TRBJ2-2, with D possibly matching TRBD1 (6 bases). The germline V and J ends were trimmed by 7 bases and 6 bases, with 16 bases remaining between them. Per germline, CDR1 SGHRS and CDR2 YFSETQ. The CDR3 has 14 residues. The CDR3 region has the DNA TGCGCCAGCCAGGAAACATACAGGGCCGGGGAGCTGTTTTTT. Its translation is CASQETYRAGELFF.

This clonotype was counted between two and nine times. The chain is built from TRBV5-1 and TRBJ2-5, with TRBD1 identical over 7 bases. V shed 2 bases, J shed 1 base, and the junction held 5 bases outside the gene matches. In germline, CDR1 is SGHRS, CDR2 YFSETQ. The CDR3 length is 15 residues. The CDR3 nucleotides read TGCGCCAGCAGCTTCCGGGACAGTCTCCAAGAGACCCAGTACTTC. It yields the protein CASSFRDSLQETQYF.

This clonotype has more than one count but fewer than ten. The chain combines TRBV24-1 with TRBJ1-2; no firm D call. V lost 2 bases, J lost 1 base, and 7 bases lay in between. Germline values: CDR1 KGHDR, CDR2 SFDVKD. The CDR3 extends over 14 amino acids. The CDR3 DNA is TGTGCCACCAGTGATTCTCGCCATAACTATGGCTACACCTTC. Translating it yields CATSDSRHNYGYTF.

This clonotype was counted a single time. The chain's CDR3 is CASSLGTGPVAYGYTF. The CDR3 region has the DNA TGTGCCAGCAGTTTGGGGACAGGTCCGGTCGCCTATGGCTACACCTTC. The chain joins TRBV12-3 or TRBV12-4 to TRBJ1-2, with TRBD1 matching 8 bases. The CDR3 has 16 residues. J lost 4 bases, V lost 3 bases, and 10 bases had no gene match.

This clonotype was seen a few times. The chain carries TRBV20-1 and TRBJ2-5; the match to TRBD2 covers 7 bases. The CDR3 spans 15 residues. The junction had 10 bases not matched to a gene; V was cut back by 5 bases and J by 1 base. Germline-derived CDR1 and CDR2 are DFQATT and SNEGSKA (reference sequence). CDR3 residues: CSAPMGREIQETQYF. The CDR3 nucleotides are TGCAGTGCTCCTATGGGGAGGGAAATCCAAGAGACCCAGTACTTC.

The CDR3 DNA follows: TGTGCCAGCAGTTTGGGGAGTAGAGAGTTCTTC. It codes for CASSLGSREFF. The gene calls are TRBV12-3 or TRBV12-4 and TRBJ2-1; the D gene is possibly TRBD2 (5 bases). The CDR3 length is 11 residues. The V end was cut by 3 bases, the J end by 14 bases, with 11 bases between.

This clonotype was observed at least ten times. The chain couples TRBV12-3 or TRBV12-4 to TRBJ1-1, with 7 bases lining up with TRBD1. With 6 bases clipped from V and 0 bases from J, the junction kept 4 bases outside the gene matches. The CDR3 length is 14 residues. As DNA, the CDR3 is TGTGCCAGCAGCCCGGGACAGTTGAACACTGAAGCTTTCTTT. Its translation: CASSPGQLNTEAFF.

The rearrangement uses TRBV24-1 and TRBJ2-5; D possibly corresponds to TRBD2 (5 bases). The CDR3 runs 13 residues. Per the germline V gene, CDR1 is KGHDR and CDR2 is SFDVKD. V gave up 7 bases and J gave up 4 bases, with 12 bases separating them. The CDR3 sequence is CATRSSEVETQYF. Here the CDR3 DNA reads TGTGCCACCAGATCATCGGAGGTAGAGACCCAGTACTTC.

This clonotype was observed a few times. The chain has TRBV2 and TRBJ2-7; 7 bases align to TRBD1. Germline values: CDR1 SNHLY, CDR2 FYNNEI. J was trimmed by 5 bases and V by 5 bases; bases with no gene match: 12. The CDR3 extends over 15 amino acids. CDR3 protein: CASSQNTVGQDEQYF. CDR3 nucleotide sequence: TGTGCCAGCAGTCAAAACACCGTCGGACAGGACGAGCAGTACTTC.

The chain combines TRBV5-6 with TRBJ2-3; 7 nucleotides align to TRBD2. V gave up 7 bases and J gave up 6 bases; unmatched junction bases: 14. This CDR3 is built from 15 residues. CDR1 is SGHDT, CDR2 YYEEEE, per germline. CDR3 bases: TGTGCCAGCCTCCAGTCGCGGGGGAAAGGGGATACGCAGTATTTT. Its protein is CASLQSRGKGDTQYF.

The sample holds a few counts of this clonotype. The V call is TRBV5-1, the J call TRBJ2-1, with D tentatively TRBD1 (5 bases). This CDR3 spans 16 amino acids. Germline assignment: CDR1 SGHRS and CDR2 YFSETQ. V lost 2 bases to trimming and J lost 0 bases, with 12 bases between them. The CDR3 loop reads CASSFVGPPSYNEQFF. The CDR3, as DNA: TGCGCCAGCAGCTTCGTGGGGCCACCCTCCTACAATGAGCAGTTCTTC.

Only a few counts were recorded for this clonotype. The V and J genes are TRBV10-3 and TRBJ1-3; D gene uncertain. Germline V CDR1 and CDR2: ENHRY, SYGVKD. The CDR3 length is 16 residues. V was cut by 2 bases and J by 0 bases, with 11 bases left in between. CDR3 DNA: TGTGCCATCAGTGAGCGCCCAGGCATCTCTGGAAACACCATATATTTT. Its translation is CAISERPGISGNTIYF.